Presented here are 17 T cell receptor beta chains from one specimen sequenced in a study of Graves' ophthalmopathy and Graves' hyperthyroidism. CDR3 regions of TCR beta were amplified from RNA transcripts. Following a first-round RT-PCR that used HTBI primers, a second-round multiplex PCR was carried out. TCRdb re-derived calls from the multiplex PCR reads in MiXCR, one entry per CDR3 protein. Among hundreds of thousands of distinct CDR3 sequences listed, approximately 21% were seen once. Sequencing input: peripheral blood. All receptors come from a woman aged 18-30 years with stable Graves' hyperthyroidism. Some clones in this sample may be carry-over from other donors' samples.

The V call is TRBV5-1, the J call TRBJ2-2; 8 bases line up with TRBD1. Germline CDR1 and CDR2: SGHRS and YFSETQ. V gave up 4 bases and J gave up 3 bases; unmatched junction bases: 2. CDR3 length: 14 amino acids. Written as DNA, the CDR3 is TGCGCCAGCAGCCCGGGACAGGACACCGGGGAGCTGTTTTTT. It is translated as CASSPGQDTGELFF.

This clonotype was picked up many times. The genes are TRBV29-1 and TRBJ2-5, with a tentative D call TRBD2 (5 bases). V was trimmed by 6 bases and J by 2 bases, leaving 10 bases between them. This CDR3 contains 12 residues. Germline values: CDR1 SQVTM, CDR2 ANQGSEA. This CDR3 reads CSVSLEQETQYF. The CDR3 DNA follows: TGCAGCGTGTCACTAGAGCAAGAGACCCAGTACTTC. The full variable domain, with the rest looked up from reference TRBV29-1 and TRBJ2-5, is SAVISQKPSRDICQRGTSLTIQCQVDSQVTMMFWYRQQPGQSLTLIATANQGSEATYESGFVIDKFPISRPNLTFSTLTVSNMSPEDSSIYLCSVSLEQETQYFGPGTRLLVL.

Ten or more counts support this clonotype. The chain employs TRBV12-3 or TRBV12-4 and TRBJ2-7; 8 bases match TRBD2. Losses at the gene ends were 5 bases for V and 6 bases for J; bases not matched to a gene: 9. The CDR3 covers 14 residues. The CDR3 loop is CASSPTGREAEQYF. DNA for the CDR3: TGTGCCAGCAGTCCCACAGGGCGGGAGGCCGAGCAGTACTTC.

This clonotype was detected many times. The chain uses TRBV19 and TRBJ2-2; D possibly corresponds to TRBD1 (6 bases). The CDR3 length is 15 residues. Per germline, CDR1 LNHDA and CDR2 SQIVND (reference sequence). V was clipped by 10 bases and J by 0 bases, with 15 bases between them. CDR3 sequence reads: CATKGQPANTGELFF. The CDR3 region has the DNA TGTGCCACCAAAGGACAGCCCGCGAACACCGGGGAGCTGTTTTTT.

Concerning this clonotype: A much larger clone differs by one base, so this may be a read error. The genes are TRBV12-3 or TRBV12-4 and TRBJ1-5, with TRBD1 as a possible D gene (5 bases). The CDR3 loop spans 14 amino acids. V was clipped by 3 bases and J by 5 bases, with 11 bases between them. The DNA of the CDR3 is TGTGCCAGCAGTTTGTTCCGCAGGGATCAGCCCCAGCATTTT. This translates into CASSLFRRDQPQHF.

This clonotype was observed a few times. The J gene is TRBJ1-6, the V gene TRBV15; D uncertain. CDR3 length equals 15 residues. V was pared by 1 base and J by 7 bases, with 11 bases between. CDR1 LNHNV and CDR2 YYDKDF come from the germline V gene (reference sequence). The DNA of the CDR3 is TGTGCCACCAGCAGAGTGGCAGGAGACAATTCACCCCTCCACTTT. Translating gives CATSRVAGDNSPLHF.

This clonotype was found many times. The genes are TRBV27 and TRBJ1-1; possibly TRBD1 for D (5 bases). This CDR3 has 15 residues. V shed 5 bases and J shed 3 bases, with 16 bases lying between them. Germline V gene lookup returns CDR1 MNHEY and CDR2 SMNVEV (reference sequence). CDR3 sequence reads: CASSVARVWDTEAFF. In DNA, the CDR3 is TGTGCCAGCAGTGTGGCCAGGGTATGGGACACTGAAGCTTTCTTT.

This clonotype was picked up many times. CDR3: CSASQGEGHRYEQYF. CDR3 nucleotides: TGCAGTGCTAGCCAAGGGGAGGGGCATCGCTACGAGCAGTACTTC. This chain joins TRBV20-1 and TRBJ2-7; 7 nucleotides line up with TRBD2. V shed 3 bases, J shed 3 bases, and the junction held 11 bases outside the gene matches. CDR1 and CDR2 from the germline V gene are DFQATT and SNEGSKA (reference sequence). This CDR3 spans 15 amino acids.

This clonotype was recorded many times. CDR3 nucleotide sequence: TGTGCCAGCAGTTCGGGACTGAACACTGAAGCTTTCTTT. Amino acids: CASSSGLNTEAFF. The chain combines TRBV19 with TRBJ1-1; D possibly corresponds to TRBD1 (5 bases). The CDR3 runs to 13 residues. CDR1 and CDR2 from the germline V gene are LNHDA and SQIVND (reference sequence). V was trimmed by 9 bases and J by 0 bases, leaving 11 bases between them.

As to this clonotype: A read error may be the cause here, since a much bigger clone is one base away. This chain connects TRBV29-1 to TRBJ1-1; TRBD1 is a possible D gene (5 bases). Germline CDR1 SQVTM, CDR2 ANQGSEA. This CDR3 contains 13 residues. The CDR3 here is CNVGPQGNTEAFF. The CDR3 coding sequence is TGCAACGTTGGCCCCCAGGGGAACACTGAAGCTTTCTTT.

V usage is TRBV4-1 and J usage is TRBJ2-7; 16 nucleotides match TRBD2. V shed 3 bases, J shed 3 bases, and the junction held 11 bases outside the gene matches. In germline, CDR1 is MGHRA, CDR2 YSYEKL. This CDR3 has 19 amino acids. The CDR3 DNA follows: TGCGCCAGCAGCCACCCTCAACCGGGACTAGCGGGGGGGAGCTACGAGCAGTACTTC. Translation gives CASSHPQPGLAGGSYEQYF.

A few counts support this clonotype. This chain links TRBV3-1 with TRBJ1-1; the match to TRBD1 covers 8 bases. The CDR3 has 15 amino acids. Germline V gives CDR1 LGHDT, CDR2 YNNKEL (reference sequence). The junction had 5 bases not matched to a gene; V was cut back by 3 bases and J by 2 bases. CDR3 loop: CASSQGTGGNTEAFF. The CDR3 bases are TGTGCCAGCAGCCAGGGGACAGGTGGTAACACTGAAGCTTTCTTT.

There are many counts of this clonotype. The CDR3 spells CASSPPPGAGAYEQYF. Written as DNA, the CDR3 is TGTGCCAGCAGCCCCCCTCCCGGGGCAGGGGCCTACGAGCAGTACTTC. The gene calls are TRBV3-1 and TRBJ2-7, with D possibly TRBD1 on 6 matching bases. The CDR3 runs to 16 residues. V shed 4 bases and J shed 2 bases, with 18 bases lying between them. Germline-derived CDR1 and CDR2 are LGHDT and YNNKEL (reference sequence).

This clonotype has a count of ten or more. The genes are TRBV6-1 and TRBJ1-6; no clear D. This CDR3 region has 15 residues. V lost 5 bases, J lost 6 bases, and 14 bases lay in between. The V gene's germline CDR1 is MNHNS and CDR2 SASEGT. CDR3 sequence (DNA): TGTGCCAGCAGTCCGACCGAATTCTCTAATTCACCCCTCCACTTT. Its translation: CASSPTEFSNSPLHF.

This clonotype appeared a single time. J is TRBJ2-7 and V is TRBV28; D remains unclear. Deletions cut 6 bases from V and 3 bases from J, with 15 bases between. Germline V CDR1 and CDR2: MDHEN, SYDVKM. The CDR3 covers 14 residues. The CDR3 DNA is TGTGCCAGCAGCCCCGAAATCAGTCACTACGAGCAGTACTTC. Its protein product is CASSPEISHYEQYF.

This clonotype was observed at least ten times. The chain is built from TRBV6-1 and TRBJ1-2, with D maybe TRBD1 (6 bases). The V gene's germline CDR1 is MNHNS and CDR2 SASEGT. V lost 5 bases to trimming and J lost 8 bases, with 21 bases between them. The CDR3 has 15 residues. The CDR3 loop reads CASSRPGQRERGYTF. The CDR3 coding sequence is TGTGCCAGCAGTCGTCCGGGACAACGGGAAAGGGGCTACACCTTC.

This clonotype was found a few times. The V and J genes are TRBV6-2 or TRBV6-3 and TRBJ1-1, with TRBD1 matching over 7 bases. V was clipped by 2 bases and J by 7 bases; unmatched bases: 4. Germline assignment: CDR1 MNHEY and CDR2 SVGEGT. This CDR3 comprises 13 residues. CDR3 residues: CASSYARGFEAFF. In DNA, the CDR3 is TGTGCCAGCAGTTACGCCAGGGGGTTTGAAGCTTTCTTT.